This TCR beta chain originates from a study of T cell repertoires in cytomegalovirus infection. TCRdb independently ran MiXCR on the reads; one entry per CDR3 protein. The table lists fewer than 700,000 distinct CDR3 sequences, less than 25% of them singletons. This CDR3 comprises 15 residues. V was pared by 5 bases and J by 0 bases, with 13 bases between. This clonotype was detected a few times. The sequence came from a human donor in good health (CMV status not recorded). Some clones in this sample may be carry-over from other donors' samples. The V and J genes are TRBV12-3 or TRBV12-4 and TRBJ1-2; the D is unclear. The sequencing input was CD8+ T cells from PBMCs. The CDR3 DNA reads TGTGCCAGCAGTCCTCCGGGTGGGTCTAACTATGGCTACACCTTC. This gives the protein CASSPPGGSNYGYTF.